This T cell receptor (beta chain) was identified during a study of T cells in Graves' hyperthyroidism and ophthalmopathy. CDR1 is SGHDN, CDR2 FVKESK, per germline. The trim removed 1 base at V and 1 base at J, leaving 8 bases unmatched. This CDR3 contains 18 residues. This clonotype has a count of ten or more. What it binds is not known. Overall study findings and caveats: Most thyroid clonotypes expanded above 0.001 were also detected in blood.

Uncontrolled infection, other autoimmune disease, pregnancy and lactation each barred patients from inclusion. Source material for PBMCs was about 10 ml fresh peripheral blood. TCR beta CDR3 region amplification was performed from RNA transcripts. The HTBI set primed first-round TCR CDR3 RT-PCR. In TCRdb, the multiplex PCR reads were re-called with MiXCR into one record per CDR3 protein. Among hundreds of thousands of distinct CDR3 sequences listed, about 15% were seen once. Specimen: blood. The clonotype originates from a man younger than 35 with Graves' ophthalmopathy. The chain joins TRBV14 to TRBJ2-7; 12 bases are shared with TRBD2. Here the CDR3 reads CASSQAMLAGGISYEQYF. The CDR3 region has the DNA TGTGCCAGCAGCCAAGCAATGCTAGCGGGAGGGATATCCTACGAGCAGTACTTC.